This passage covers 11 T cell receptor beta chains from one sample sequenced in a study of tissue T cells after allogeneic stem cell transplantation. TCRdb's table, derived via immunoSEQ multiplex PCR, lists solely in-frame clones and lacks some. The table records 7,200 or so clones, 45% to 55% of them present only once. Time point noted: mouse harvest day 7 after allogeneic transplant. Each mouse received 10^7 T-cell-depleted marrow cells plus 10^6 splenic CD5+ T cells by tail vein. Sequenced input: gut tissue. These receptors were taken from a female BALB/c mouse given C57BL/6 T cells with graft-versus-host disease after an allogeneic hematopoietic cell transplant.

There are a few counts of this clone. Mouse names are used for the genes. The observed sequence ends 1 residue before the CDR3 terminus, with the missing tail filled in from the germline J gene. The rearrangement joins TRBV26 to TRBJ1-4, with a possible D match to TRBD1 (5 bases). Looked up from germline, CDR1 is KGHPV and CDR2 is FQNQEV (reference sequence). CDR3 size: 15 residues. The V end lost 5 bases, the J end lost 0 bases, and 10 bases lay between the germline ends. The sequenced part of the CDR3 DNA is TGTGCCAGCAGTGCAACAGGACTTTCCAACGAAAGATTATTT. It encodes CASSATGLSNERLF. The CDR3 in full is CASSATGLSNERLFF.

This clone was found once. Gene names and germline match the mouse. Read data end 1 residue before the CDR3 end; the end is taken from the germline J gene. The chain has TRBV26 and TRBJ2-5, with 7 bases aligning to TRBD2. The CDR3 covers 14 residues. Trimming took 2 bases from V and 3 from J; bases not matched to a gene: 2. CDR1 KGHPV and CDR2 FQNQEV come from the germline V gene (reference sequence). CDR3 region: CASSLGWGQDTQYF. The CDR3 DNA, read in part, is TGTGCCAGCAGTCTGGGCTGGGGGCAAGACACCCAGTAC.

By share of the sample, this clone is medium-sized. All gene names here are mouse names. The read terminates 1 residue ahead of where the CDR3 ends, so the germline J gene completes it. The rearrangement joins TRBV26 to TRBJ1-3; D gene unclear. Trimming removed 0 bases from V and 0 bases from J, with 6 bases in between. The CDR3 runs to 15 residues. The germline gives CDR1 KGHPV, CDR2 FQNQEV (reference sequence). The sequenced CDR3 bases are TGTGCCAGCAGTCTGTCCAGGCTTTCTGGAAATACGCTCTAT. It is translated as CASSLSRLSGNTLY. The CDR3 in full is CASSLSRLSGNTLYF.

In the case of this clone: Genes and germline come from the mouse. The observed sequence ends 1 residue before the CDR3 terminus, with the missing tail filled in from the germline J gene. This sequence joins TRBV13-1 and TRBJ1-1, with D maybe TRBD1 (5 bases). Germline V gene sequence: CDR1 NSHNY, CDR2 SYGAGN. Between the trimmed V and J ends, which lost 3 bases and 2 bases, there was a span of 5 bases. This CDR3 has 12 residues. The covered CDR3 bases are TGTGCCAGCAGTGGGGACAACACAGAAGTCTTC. It codes for CASSGDNTEVF. The entire CDR3 is CASSGDNTEVFF.

This clone showed up just a few times. Mouse germline and gene names are used. The chain's CDR3 is CASSPQGAADYTF. The CDR3 bases that were read are TGTGCCAGCAGTCCTCAGGGGGCCGCCGACTACACC. The genes are TRBV26 and TRBJ1-2; 8 nucleotides agree with TRBD1. The CDR3 goes on 1 residue after the read ends, and that part is filled in from the germline J gene. The CDR3 covers 13 residues. The V gene's germline CDR1 is KGHPV and CDR2 FQNQEV (reference sequence). V trimming: 4 bases; J trimming: 6 bases; junction bases outside the gene matches: 4.

This clone was seen more than once but under ten times. Gene names and germline refer to mouse. The read stops 1 residue short of the end of the CDR3; the missing end is completed from the germline J gene. The rearrangement joins TRBV19 to TRBJ2-7, with 10 bases aligning to TRBD2. Per the germline V gene, CDR1 is FNHDT and CDR2 is SITEND (reference sequence). Trimming cost V 2 bases and J 4 bases; bases outside gene matches: 3. This CDR3 is built from 14 residues. This CDR3 reads CASSIPGGAYEQYF. Partial CDR3 DNA: TGTGCCAGCAGTATCCCTGGGGGGGCTTATGAACAGTAC.

In the case of this clone: Gene names are mouse gene names. The read terminates 1 residue before the CDR3 end, so the remaining end is supplied by the germline J gene. This chain uses TRBV5 with TRBJ2-2; 7 bases align to TRBD1. There are 16 residues in the CDR3. The V and J ends lost 0 bases and 1 base, in that order; junction bases with no gene match: 2. The germline V gene has CDR1 LGHNA and CDR2 YNLKQL (reference sequence). The CDR3 here is CASSQDRGKNTGQLYF. The CDR3 bases that were read are TGTGCCAGCAGCCAAGACAGGGGGAAAAACACCGGGCAGCTCTAC.

This clone was seen only once. Gene names follow the mouse nomenclature. The CDR3 is cut off 1 residue early in the read; its end comes from the germline J gene. The rearrangement uses TRBV19 and TRBJ2-4; 8 bases match TRBD2. J gave up 3 bases and V 5 bases, and 2 bases lay outside the gene matches. CDR1 and CDR2 from the germline V gene are FNHDT and SITEND (reference sequence). The CDR3 sequence is 13 residues long. The sequenced CDR3 bases are TGTGCCAGCAGAATGGGGGGGCAAAACACCTTGTAC. Its protein is CASRMGGQNTLY. The whole CDR3 protein is CASRMGGQNTLYF.

Worth noting for this clone: Genes and germline are mouse. The CDR3 end is not reached by the read, which stops 1 residue before it; the germline J gene fills it in. The chain is built from TRBV1 and TRBJ1-6, with TRBD1 matching 10 bases. TRBJ1-6 falls under the ORF class, with uncertain function. Germline trimming cut 3 bases from V and 7 bases from J; bases unmatched to any gene: 0. The CDR3 sequence is 14 residues long. Germline V lookup: CDR1 NSQYPW, CDR2 LRSPGD (reference sequence). The CDR3 bases that were read are TGCACCTGCAGTGCGGACAGGGGGAATTCGCCCCTCTAC. Protein product: CTCSADRGNSPLY. The CDR3 in its entirety is CTCSADRGNSPLYF.

About this clone itself: Germline and genes here are mouse. The read halts 1 residue ahead of the CDR3 end, with the missing end drawn from the germline J gene. The V gene is TRBV2, the J gene TRBJ1-1; a weak D match, TRBD1 (5 bases). CDR3 length: 15 amino acids. V gave up 0 bases and J gave up 1 base, with 9 bases separating them. Germline assignment: CDR1 LGHNA and CDR2 YSYQKL. The sequenced part of the CDR3 DNA is TGTGCCAGCAGCCAAGATTGGACAATAAACACAGAAGTCTTC. Translating gives CASSQDWTINTEVF. Given in full, the CDR3 is CASSQDWTINTEVFF.

With regard to this clone: All gene names here are mouse names. The CDR3 goes on 1 residue after the read ends, and that part is filled in from the germline J gene. The chain has TRBV5 and TRBJ2-3, with D perhaps matching TRBD1 (6 bases). The CDR3 length is 14 residues. With 4 bases removed from V and 2 bases from J, the gap between germline ends came to 10 bases. The germline gives CDR1 LGHNA, CDR2 YNLKQL (reference sequence). The part of the CDR3 DNA that was read is TGTGCCAGCAGCCCCCACAGGGATGCAGAAACGCTGTAT. As protein: CASSPHRDAETLY. The entire CDR3 reads CASSPHRDAETLYF.